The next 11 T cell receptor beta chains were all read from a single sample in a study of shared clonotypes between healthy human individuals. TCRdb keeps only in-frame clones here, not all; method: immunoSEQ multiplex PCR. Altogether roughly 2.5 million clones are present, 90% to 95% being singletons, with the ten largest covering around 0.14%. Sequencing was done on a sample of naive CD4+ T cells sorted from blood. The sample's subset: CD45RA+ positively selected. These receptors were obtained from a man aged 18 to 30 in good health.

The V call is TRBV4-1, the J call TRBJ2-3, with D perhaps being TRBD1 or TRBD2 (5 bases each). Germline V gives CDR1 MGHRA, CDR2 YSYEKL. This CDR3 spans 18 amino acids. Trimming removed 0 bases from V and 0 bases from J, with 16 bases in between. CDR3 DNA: TGCGCCAGCAGCCAAGATCCTCCCGGGACCCTTAGCACAGATACGCAGTATTTT. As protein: CASSQDPPGTLSTDTQYF.

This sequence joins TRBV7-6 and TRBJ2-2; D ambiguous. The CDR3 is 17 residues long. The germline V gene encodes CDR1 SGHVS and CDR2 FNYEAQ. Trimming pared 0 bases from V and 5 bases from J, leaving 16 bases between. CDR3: CASSLAQSFINTGELFF. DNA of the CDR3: TGTGCCAGCAGCTTAGCCCAAAGTTTCATTAATACCGGGGAGCTGTTTTTT. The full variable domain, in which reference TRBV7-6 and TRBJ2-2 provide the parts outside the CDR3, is GAGVSQSPRYKVTKRGQDVALRCDPISGHVSLYWYRQALGQGPEFLTYFNYEAQQDKSGLPNDRFSAERPEGSISTLTIQRTEQRDSAMYRCASSLAQSFINTGELFFGEGSRLTVL.

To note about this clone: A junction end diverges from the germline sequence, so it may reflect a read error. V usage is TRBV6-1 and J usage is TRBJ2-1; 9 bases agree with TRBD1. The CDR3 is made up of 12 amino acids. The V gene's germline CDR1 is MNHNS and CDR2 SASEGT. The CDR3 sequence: CASSDSGQGKLF. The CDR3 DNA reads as TGTGCCAGCAGTGACTCTGGACAGGGGAAGCTCTTC.

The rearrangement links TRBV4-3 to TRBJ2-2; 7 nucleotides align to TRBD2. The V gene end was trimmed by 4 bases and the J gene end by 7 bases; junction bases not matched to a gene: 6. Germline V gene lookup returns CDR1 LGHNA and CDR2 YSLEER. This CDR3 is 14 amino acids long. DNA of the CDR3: TGCGCCAGCAGCCGAAGCGGGAACGTCGGGGAGCTGTTTTTT. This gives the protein CASSRSGNVGELFF.

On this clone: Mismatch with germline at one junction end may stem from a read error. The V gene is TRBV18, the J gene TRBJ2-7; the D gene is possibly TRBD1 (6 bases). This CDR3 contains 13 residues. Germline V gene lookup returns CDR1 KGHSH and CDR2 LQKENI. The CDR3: CASSPQGLDEQYF. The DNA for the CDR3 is TGTGCCAGCTCCCCACAGGGTTTGGACGAGCAGTACTTC.

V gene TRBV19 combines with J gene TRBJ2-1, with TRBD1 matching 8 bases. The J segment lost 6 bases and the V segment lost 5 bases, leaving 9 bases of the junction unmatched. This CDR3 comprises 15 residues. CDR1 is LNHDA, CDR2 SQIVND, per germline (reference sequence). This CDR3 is CASSDPGQVVNEQFF. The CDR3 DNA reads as TGTGCCAGTAGTGACCCGGGACAGGTCGTCAATGAGCAGTTCTTC.

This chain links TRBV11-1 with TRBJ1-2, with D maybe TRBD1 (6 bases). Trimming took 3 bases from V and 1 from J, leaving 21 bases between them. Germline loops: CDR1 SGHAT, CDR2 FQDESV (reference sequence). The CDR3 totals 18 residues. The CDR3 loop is CASSLRERTEVFNYGYTF. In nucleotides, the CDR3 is TGTGCCAGCAGCTTGAGAGAGAGGACAGAAGTTTTTAACTATGGCTACACCTTC.

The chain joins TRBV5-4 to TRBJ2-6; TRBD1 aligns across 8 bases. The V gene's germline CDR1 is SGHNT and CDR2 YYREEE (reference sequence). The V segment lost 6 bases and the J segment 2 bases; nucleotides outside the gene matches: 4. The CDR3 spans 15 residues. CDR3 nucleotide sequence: TGTGCCAGCACCTCAGGGGGCACTGGGGCCAACGTCCTGACTTTC. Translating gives CASTSGGTGANVLTF.

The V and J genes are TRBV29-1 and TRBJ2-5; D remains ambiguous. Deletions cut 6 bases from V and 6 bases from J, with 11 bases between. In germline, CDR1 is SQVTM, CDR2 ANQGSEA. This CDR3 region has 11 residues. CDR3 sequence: CSVPRAQTQYF. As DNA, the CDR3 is TGCAGCGTCCCCCGTGCCCAGACCCAGTACTTC.

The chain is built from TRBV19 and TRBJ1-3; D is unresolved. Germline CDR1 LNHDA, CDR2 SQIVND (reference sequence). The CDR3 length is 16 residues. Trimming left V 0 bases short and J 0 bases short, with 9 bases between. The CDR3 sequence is CASSIETARSGNTIYF. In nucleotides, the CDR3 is TGTGCCAGTAGTATAGAGACTGCGCGCTCTGGAAACACCATATATTTT.

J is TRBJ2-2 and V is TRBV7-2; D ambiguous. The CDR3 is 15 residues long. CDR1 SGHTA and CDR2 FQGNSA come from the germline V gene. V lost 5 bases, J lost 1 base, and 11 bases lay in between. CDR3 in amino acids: CASSPSGQNTGELFF. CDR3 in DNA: TGTGCCAGCAGCCCCTCGGGTCAGAACACCGGGGAGCTGTTTTTT.